This TCR beta chain was identified in a study of CD8 T cells in Susac syndrome. Overall study findings and caveats: Susac-specific public clones were found in total CD8+ and CD8+ TEMRA repertoires, numbering approximately 16 and five, respectively. That the number of individuals in its TCR sequencing and HLA analysis was relatively small was acknowledged by the study.

This clonotype is a singleton in its sample. Its target is not known. Random hexamers were used to reverse transcribe the RNA input (about 0.45 to 1 ug). The CDR3 of TCR beta was amplified by immunoSEQ multiplex PCR across 54 Vbeta and 13 Jbeta. Using its own MiXCR run on the immunoSEQ multiplex PCR reads, TCRdb lists one record per CDR3 protein. Of around 150,000 distinct CDR3 sequences in the sample, 95% were seen once. FACS was used to enrich TEMRA cells, whereas the CD8+ and CD4+ T cells were obtained by negative isolation. The CDR3 sequence is 15 residues long. Trimming pared 6 bases from V and 0 bases from J, leaving 14 bases between. Germline-derived CDR1 and CDR2 are MDHEN and SYDVKM.

Sequenced sample: CD8+ T cells from PBMCs. The gene calls are TRBV28 and TRBJ2-5; no firm D call. The sequence derives from a human donor with Susac syndrome. The CDR3 bases are TGTGCCAGCAGACCACCCCTTAGCAACCAAGAGACCCAGTACTTC. This gives the protein CASRPPLSNQETQYF.